A selection of T cell receptor beta chains follows, all from one sample in a study of response to subunit inactivated influenza vaccine. Each CDR3 protein gets one entry after TCRdb re-called the RT-PCR reads with MiXCR. The data contain about half a million distinct CDR3 sequences, roughly 8.2% of them seen just once; the ten biggest clones take up 10% to 15%. The specimen was PBMCs from blood, collected roughly 24 months after vaccination. These receptors came from a man between 50 and 75 years old who received an inactivated influenza vaccine. The CDR3 runs from the conserved cysteine through the conserved F or W. D genes are given only for firm matches. Clone size is given for some rows only: seen once, a few or many times, or a class if the clone is expanded.

clone size,V gene,D gene,J gene,CDR3 protein,CDR3 DNA
-,TRBV20-1,-,TRBJ2-1,CSARGGPKSAYNEQFF,TGCAGTGCCAGGGGGGGTCCGAAGTCCGCCTACAATGAGCAGTTCTTC
few,TRBV29-1,-,TRBJ2-1,CSVVARNNEQFF,TGCAGCGTTGTGGCTAGGAACAATGAGCAGTTCTTC
many,TRBV29-1,TRBD2,TRBJ2-3,CSVGPSGSITDTQYF,TGCAGCGTTGGCCCTAGCGGGAGTATCACAGATACGCAGTATTTT
many,TRBV14,-,TRBJ2-6,CASSDSGANVLTF,TGTGCCAGCAGCGACTCTGGGGCCAACGTCCTGACTTTC
few,TRBV12-3/TRBV12-4,TRBD1,TRBJ1-2,CASTFGTGGDYGYTF,TGTGCCAGCACTTTCGGGACAGGGGGCGACTATGGCTACACCTTC
-,TRBV29-1,-,TRBJ1-5,CSVEAQPQHF,TGCAGCGTTGAGGCCCAGCCCCAGCATTTT
few,TRBV27,-,TRBJ1-2,CASSLEGRGFYTF,TGTGCCAGCAGTTTAGAGGGCCGGGGCTTCTACACCTTC
-,TRBV20-1,-,TRBJ2-7,CSATSRIFSYEQHF,TGCAGTGCTACTAGCAGGATCTTCTCCTACGAGCAGCACTTC
-,TRBV18,-,TRBJ1-5,CASSPSAVIRPQHF,TGTGCCAGCTCACCAAGTGCGGTGATAAGGCCCCAGCATTTT
many,TRBV4-1,-,TRBJ2-7,CASSQVSRGSSKEQYF,TGCGCCAGCAGCCAAGTTTCAAGGGGGTCGTCTAAGGAGCAGTACTTC
-,TRBV5-6,TRBD1,TRBJ1-5,CASSSDRAGQPQHF,TGTGCCAGCAGCTCCGACAGGGCGGGTCAGCCCCAGCATTTT
-,TRBV6-1,-,TRBJ2-2,CASRKFGNTGELFF,TGTGCCAGCAGGAAGTTCGGGAACACCGGGGAGCTGTTTTTT
-,TRBV14,-,TRBJ2-5,CASSQGGEETQYF,TGTGCCAGCAGCCAAGGAGGAGAAGAGACCCAGTACTTC
-,TRBV20-1,TRBD2,TRBJ2-5,CSASPWTSGRSETQYF,TGCAGTGCTAGCCCGTGGACTAGCGGGAGGTCTGAGACCCAGTACTTC
-,TRBV27,-,TRBJ2-7,CASSLGDSGLNYEQYF,TGTGCCAGCAGTCTCGGCGACAGTGGACTTAACTACGAGCAGTACTTC
few,TRBV3-1,-,TRBJ1-2,CASSQSAGHGYTF,TGTGCCAGCAGCCAATCGGCAGGGCATGGCTACACCTTC